These T cell receptor beta chains were read from a single sample in a study of T cell responses to AZD1222 COVID-19 vaccine. TCRdb keeps only in-frame clones here, not all; method: immunoSEQ multiplex PCR. In the table there are some 140,000 clones, 85% to 95% of which are singletons. The sequencing used peripheral blood, collected on day 0 of AZD1222 vaccination. These receptors were taken from an adult in good health. The CDR3 runs from the conserved cysteine through the conserved F or W. The order of the fields is V gene, D gene, clone size, J gene, CDR3 protein, CDR3 DNA. D genes are given only for firm matches. Clone size is not always given. Where it is, it says once, few, many or a class for expanded clones.

TRBV7-9,-,-,TRBJ1-4,CASSLGSHRDRRVKLFF,TGTGCCAGCAGCTTAGGTTCACACCGGGATAGAAGAGTAAAACTGTTTTTT
TRBV4-3,TRBD1,-,TRBJ2-5,CASSQEWDRGGQETQYF,TGCGCCAGCAGCCAAGAATGGGACAGGGGGGGTCAAGAGACCCAGTACTTC
TRBV5-1,-,-,TRBJ2-1,CASRDRTLNEQFF,TGCGCCAGCAGAGACAGGACCCTAAATGAGCAGTTCTTC
TRBV28,-,-,TRBJ1-2,CASSGPYGYTF,TGTGCCAGCAGTGGACCCTATGGCTACACCTTC
TRBV19,-,few,TRBJ1-3,CASSIVAGSHGNTIYF,TGTGCCAGTAGTATAGTAGCCGGGAGTCATGGAAACACCATATATTTT
TRBV2,TRBD1,-,TRBJ1-4,CASSTGGSNEKLFF,TGTGCCAGCAGTACAGGGGGATCTAATGAAAAACTGTTTTTT
TRBV20-1,-,-,TRBJ2-1,CSASGGVYNEQFF,TGCAGTGCTAGTGGTGGAGTTTACAATGAGCAGTTCTTC
TRBV12-5,TRBD1,-,TRBJ1-3,CASGLATGWLNTIYF,TGTGCTAGTGGTTTGGCGACAGGGTGGTTAAACACCATATATTTT
TRBV5-1,-,-,TRBJ2-2,CASSLAGANTGELFF,TGCGCCAGCAGCTTGGCCGGGGCGAACACCGGGGAGCTGTTTTTT
TRBV7-9,-,-,TRBJ1-4,CASSPDLATNEKLFF,TGTGCCAGCAGCCCGGACCTTGCAACTAATGAAAAACTGTTTTTT
TRBV21-1,-,-,TRBJ2-7,CASSKFADLGCEQYF,TGTGCCAGCAGCAAATTTGCGGATCTGGGGTGCGAGCAGTACTTC
TRBV2,TRBD1,once,TRBJ1-2,CASPGQGVYGYTF,TGTGCCAGCCCCGGTCAGGGGGTGTATGGCTACACCTTC
TRBV5-1,-,once,TRBJ1-4,CASSLWLSEKLFF,TGCGCCAGCAGCTTGTGGCTGAGTGAAAAACTGTTTTTT
TRBV27,TRBD1,-,TRBJ1-3,CASSSRDRGNTIYF,TGTGCCAGCAGTAGCCGGGACAGAGGAAACACCATATATTTT
TRBV4-1,-,-,TRBJ2-6,CASSLGSGANVLTF,TGCGCCAGCAGCCTCGGGAGTGGGGCCAACGTCCTGACTTTC
TRBV7-2,-,-,TRBJ1-2,CASSLVWDSSRGYTF,TGTGCCAGCAGCTTAGTGTGGGACTCCTCTAGGGGCTACACCTTC
TRBV19,-,-,TRBJ2-5,CASSSGGQKTQYF,TGTGCCAGTAGTTCAGGGGGGCAAAAGACCCAGTACTTC
TRBV2,-,-,TRBJ2-6,CASSANRPGANVLTF,TGTGCCAGCAGTGCAAACAGGCCCGGGGCCAACGTCCTGACTTTC
TRBV6-6,TRBD1,-,TRBJ1-2,CASSFGQGHGYTF,TGTGCCAGCAGTTTCGGACAGGGCCATGGCTACACCTTC
TRBV27,-,-,TRBJ2-7,CASWEHRGQKYEQYF,TGTGCCAGCTGGGAGCATAGAGGGCAGAAATACGAGCAGTACTTC
TRBV10-3,-,-,TRBJ2-5,CAISLREQETQYF,TGTGCCATCAGTCTGAGGGAACAAGAGACCCAGTACTTC
TRBV6-4,-,-,TRBJ1-4,CASSRDVAGKLFF,TGTGCCAGCAGCCGGGACGTAGCAGGAAAACTGTTTTTT
TRBV13,-,-,TRBJ2-1,CASSSGGEPYNEQFF,TGTGCCAGCAGCTCAGGAGGGGAGCCCTACAATGAGCAGTTCTTC
TRBV4-2,-,-,TRBJ1-4,CASSPGGTREKLFF,TGTGCCAGCAGCCCCGGAGGAACTAGGGAAAAACTGTTTTTT
TRBV7-9,-,-,TRBJ1-2,CASSLAMATRGGYTF,TGTGCCAGCAGCTTAGCGATGGCTACCCGCGGTGGCTACACCTTC
TRBV7-2,-,-,TRBJ1-2,CASSLTPGRSNYGYTF,TGTGCCAGCAGCTTAACCCCGGGGCGAAGTAACTATGGCTACACCTTC